The text below deals with one T cell receptor beta chain. Original processing notes: Amplification of reference gene primers provided the estimated nucleated cell counts. Sequencing was performed with immunoSEQ multiplex PCR; in TCRdb, only in-frame clones are kept and a portion is missing. V, J and clone size reflect that table, while D and trimming were determined from the DNA. Among hundreds of thousands of clones, about nine tenths were seen once, and the ten largest hold around 6.5%. This record comes from a study of blood T cell repertoires in COVID-19. Overall study: The United States, Italy and Spain supplied acute and convalescent COVID-19 samples. The cDNA or gDNA used as material had been derived from T cells, B-cell-depleted T cells, or PBMCs.

Sequenced input: peripheral blood. The TCR originated in a man in his sixties who had recovered from COVID-19.

As DNA, the CDR3 is TGTGCCAGCAGCTTAGCGGGTAGACGGAACATTCAGTACTTC. It specifies CASSLAGRRNIQYF. V is TRBV11-2 and J is TRBJ2-4; the D is unclear. With 1 base removed from V and 7 bases from J, the gap between germline ends came to 11 bases. The CDR3 length is 14 residues. Germline V gene sequence: CDR1 SGHAT, CDR2 FQNNGV.